This TCR beta chain originates from a study of blood T cell repertoires in COVID-19. Study details: PBMCs, B-cell-depleted T cells, or T cells were the source of the cDNA or gDNA that made up the material.

From germline, CDR1 is SGHRS and CDR2 YFSETQ. The CDR3 totals 15 residues. J lost 2 bases, V lost 4 bases, and 8 bases had no gene match. Clones were sequenced by immunoSEQ multiplex PCR, and TCRdb holds only the in-frame ones, with some missing. The data contain roughly 120,000 clones, roughly 83% of them seen just once; the ten biggest clones take up approximately 2.1%. The sequenced sample was peripheral blood. The sequence derives from a man aged 30-40 years with acute or convalescent COVID-19. The chain links TRBV5-1 to TRBJ1-2, with TRBD1 identical over 7 bases. The CDR3 region is CASSTGQTSNYGYTF. The CDR3 DNA reads TGCGCCAGCAGCACGGGACAGACTTCGAACTATGGCTACACCTTC. The variable domain in full, with the rest retrieved from reference TRBV5-1 and TRBJ1-2, is KAGVTQTPRYLIKTRGQQVTLSCSPISGHRSVSWYQQTPGQGLQFLFEYFSETQRNKGNFPGRFSGRQFSNSRSEMNVSTLELGDSALYLCASSTGQTSNYGYTFGSGTRLTVV.